Following are 11 T cell receptor beta chains from one sample sequenced in a study of blood T cell repertoires in COVID-19. Measured with immunoSEQ multiplex PCR; TCRdb has only the in-frame clones, and not every one. The sample lists 150,000 to 200,000 clones; 80% to 95% were seen once. Sequences were obtained from peripheral blood. These receptors all come from a man aged 30 to 39 with COVID-19, enrolled during active disease.

J is TRBJ1-2 and V is TRBV5-1; D gene ambiguous. The CDR3 spans 11 residues. The V end was cut by 7 bases, the J end by 2 bases, with 6 bases between. CDR1 SGHRS and CDR2 YFSETQ come from the germline V gene. Here the CDR3 DNA reads TGCGCCAGCGCGGGGAACTATGGCTACACCTTC. This translates into CASAGNYGYTF.

V is TRBV7-8 and J is TRBJ2-7; D might be TRBD1 (5 bases). With 1 base removed from V and 4 bases from J, the gap between germline ends came to 14 bases. Per the germline V gene, CDR1 is SGHVS and CDR2 is FQNEAQ. The CDR3 spans 15 residues. In DNA, the CDR3 is TGTGCCAGCAGCTTAGAAGGACGGCCAGGGTACGAGCAGTACTTC. It is translated as CASSLEGRPGYEQYF.

This CDR3 is CATRQGRSGNTIYF. The CDR3 nucleotides are TGCGCCACCCGACAGGGCCGCTCTGGAAACACCATATATTTT. The chain has TRBV10-1 and TRBJ1-3; 7 bases fit TRBD1. This CDR3 spans 14 amino acids. Germline V gene sequence: CDR1 WNHNN, CDR2 SYGVQD (reference sequence). V shed 10 bases, J shed 0 bases, and the junction held 6 bases outside the gene matches.

This clone has more than one count but fewer than ten. The V and J genes are TRBV25-1 and TRBJ2-1, with 13 bases lining up with TRBD2. The germline gives CDR1 MGHDK, CDR2 SYGVNS. Trimming removed 5 bases from V and 5 bases from J; junction bases left unmatched: 6. The CDR3 consists of 16 residues. The CDR3 protein is CASSHSGTSGDNEQFF. CDR3 DNA sequence: TGTGCCAGCAGTCACTCCGGGACTAGCGGGGACAATGAGCAGTTCTTC.

The V and J genes are TRBV28 and TRBJ1-2; 8 bases align to TRBD1. Trimming at V came to 3 bases and at J to 4 bases, leaving 4 bases not matched to a gene. This CDR3 has 14 residues. CDR1 is MDHEN and CDR2 is SYDVKM in the germline V gene. The CDR3 region is CASSFRTGIYGYTF. The CDR3 nucleotides are TGTGCCAGCAGTTTTCGGACAGGGATCTATGGCTACACCTTC.

The count of this clone is one. V gene TRBV7-2 combines with J gene TRBJ2-5; maybe TRBD1 (5 bases). The germline V gene has CDR1 SGHTA and CDR2 FQGNSA. The CDR3 runs 15 residues. Trimming pared 1 base from V and 1 base from J, leaving 10 bases between. This CDR3 is CASSLVAGPQETQYF. The CDR3 region has the DNA TGTGCCAGCAGCTTAGTTGCAGGGCCCCAAGAGACCCAGTACTTC.

The chain combines TRBV5-1 with TRBJ1-1; 7 bases agree with TRBD1. Germline V CDR1 and CDR2: SGHRS, YFSETQ. The J segment lost 0 bases and the V segment lost 0 bases, leaving 14 bases of the junction unmatched. There are 19 residues in the CDR3. The CDR3 reads CASSLAQGQARALNTEAFF. The CDR3 nucleotides read TGCGCCAGCAGCTTGGCCCAAGGACAGGCTCGTGCTTTGAACACTGAAGCTTTCTTT.

The genes are TRBV7-9 and TRBJ2-7; 7 positions agree with TRBD1. With 1 base clipped from V and 3 bases from J, the junction kept 12 bases outside the gene matches. The V gene's germline CDR1 is SEHNR and CDR2 FQNEAQ (reference sequence). The CDR3 is 17 amino acids. The CDR3 DNA follows: TGTGCCAGCAGCTTAGGAGTTCCGGGACAGCTCCTCTACGAGCAGTACTTC. Residues: CASSLGVPGQLLYEQYF.

The chain links TRBV24-1 to TRBJ2-3; 13 bases agree with TRBD2. The CDR3 loop spans 19 amino acids. Germline V gene lookup returns CDR1 KGHDR and CDR2 SFDVKD. Trimming removed 3 bases from V and 0 bases from J; junction bases left unmatched: 8. The CDR3 is CATSDPDGLAGASTDTQYF. Here the CDR3 DNA reads TGTGCCACCAGTGATCCCGACGGACTAGCGGGAGCGAGCACAGATACGCAGTATTTT.

This rearrangement joins TRBV9 to TRBJ1-3, with 7 bases that match TRBD1. J was trimmed by 0 bases and V by 1 base; bases with no gene match: 1. There are 15 residues in the CDR3. Germline V gene sequence: CDR1 SGDLS, CDR2 YYNGEE. The CDR3 DNA is TGTGCCAGCAGCGTACGGGACAGCTCTGGAAACACCATATATTTT. This codes for CASSVRDSSGNTIYF.

The J gene is TRBJ2-2, the V gene TRBV3-1 (or the pseudogene TRBV3-2), with D possibly TRBD2 on 5 matching bases. This CDR3 has 15 amino acids. V was pared by 5 bases and J by 6 bases, with 16 bases between. The V gene's germline CDR1 is LGHDT and CDR2 YNNKEL (reference sequence). CDR3 sequence reads: CASSSAARYSGELFF. DNA of the CDR3: TGTGCCAGCAGCTCAGCGGCTCGGTACTCCGGGGAGCTGTTTTTT.